The T cell receptor beta chain under discussion was sequenced for a study of blood T cell repertoires in COVID-19. For the study at large: The samples span acute and convalescent COVID-19 from the United States, Italy and Spain. The cDNA or gDNA used as material had been derived from T cells, B-cell-depleted T cells, or PBMCs.

Germline CDR1 reads KGHSH; CDR2 reads LQKENI. CDR3 length: 15 residues. The V gene lost 2 bases and the J gene lost 3 bases, with 10 bases spanning the gap. As handled by the study authors: Reference gene primers were amplified, and this amplification served to estimate nucleated cell counts. The assay was immunoSEQ multiplex PCR, and TCRdb's table has in-frame clones only and misses some. The V and J calls and the clone size are those of that table, but D and trimming were determined from the DNA. The sample lists fewer than 85,000 clones, over 85% occurring once. Material for sequencing was peripheral blood. The rearrangement uses TRBV18 and TRBJ2-2, with D perhaps TRBD1 (6 bases). This clonotype was obtained from a man aged 50-59 years with active COVID-19. CDR3 nucleotide sequence: TGTGCCAGCTCACCAGGCAGGGGCTACACCGGGGAGCTGTTTTTT. Amino acids: CASSPGRGYTGELFF.